These 10 T cell receptor beta chains came from one sample sequenced in a study of blood T cell repertoires in COVID-19. Clones were read by immunoSEQ multiplex PCR, and TCRdb kept only the in-frame ones, dropping some. The sample consists of approximately 320,000 clones, about nine tenths of them appearing once. Sequenced: PBMCs or T cells enriched from blood (not recorded which). The receptors derive from a woman between 18 and 29 years old who had recovered from COVID-19.

This clone was seen a handful of times. V and J are TRBV28 and TRBJ1-1; maybe TRBD1 (6 bases). The V end was cut by 3 bases, the J end by 0 bases, with 14 bases between. The germline V gene encodes CDR1 MDHEN and CDR2 SYDVKM. CDR3 length equals 16 residues. CDR3 residues: CASSLATQGMNTEAFF. The CDR3 nucleotides are TGTGCCAGCAGTTTGGCAACACAGGGCATGAACACTGAAGCTTTCTTT.

This rearrangement joins TRBV19 to TRBJ1-2; D unresolved. Germline lookup yields CDR1 LNHDA and CDR2 SQIVND (reference sequence). Between the trimmed V and J ends, which lost 3 bases and 4 bases, there was a span of 15 bases. The CDR3 spans 15 residues. CDR3 nucleotide sequence: TGTGCCAGTAGTATGTTTGAGGGCTCCGGCTATGGCTACACCTTC. Translation gives CASSMFEGSGYGYTF.

The CDR3 DNA follows: TGTGCCAGCAGACGGAGCTCCTACAATGAGCAGTTCTTC. It yields the protein CASRRSSYNEQFF. J is TRBJ2-1 and V is TRBV6-5; no clear D. Germline CDR1 reads MNHEY; CDR2 reads SVGAGI. This CDR3 region has 13 residues. V lost 6 bases to trimming and J lost 0 bases, with 6 bases between them.

This chain connects TRBV13 to TRBJ2-2; TRBD2 matches 7 bases. V was pared by 4 bases and J by 1 base, with 9 bases of the junction left unmatched. CDR1 is PRHDT, CDR2 FYEKMQ, per germline (reference sequence). The CDR3 loop spans 17 amino acids. CDR3 coding DNA: TGTGCCAGCAGCTCACCAGGCGGGGGAATGAACACCGGGGAGCTGTTTTTT. Residues: CASSSPGGGMNTGELFF.

The chain combines TRBV5-4 with TRBJ2-7; D is perhaps TRBD2 (6 bases). The CDR3 totals 15 residues. CDR1 SGHNT and CDR2 YYREEE come from the germline V gene (reference sequence). Trimming removed 4 bases from V and 0 bases from J, with 14 bases in between. CDR3 coding DNA: TGTGCCAGCAGCCTAGCGTCCCGGAGCTCCTACGAGCAGTACTTC. It encodes CASSLASRSSYEQYF.

This clone was counted once. The chain has TRBV24-1 and TRBJ2-7, with 10 bases matching TRBD1. V was pared by 3 bases and J by 2 bases, with 6 bases of the junction left unmatched. Germline V gives CDR1 KGHDR, CDR2 SFDVKD. CDR3 size: 16 residues. CDR3 coding DNA: TGTGCCACCAGTGATCCACGGGACAGGGGTCCCTACGAGCAGTACTTC. Its translation is CATSDPRDRGPYEQYF.

CDR3: CASSLLTGGSETQYF. The CDR3 bases are TGCGCCAGCAGCTTATTAACGGGAGGGTCGGAGACCCAGTACTTC. The rearrangement uses TRBV5-1 and TRBJ2-5, with 8 bases that match TRBD2. Germline V lookup: CDR1 SGHRS, CDR2 YFSETQ. J was trimmed by 5 bases and V by 2 bases; bases with no gene match: 8. The CDR3 runs to 15 residues.

CDR3 protein: CASSLIVFDEQYF. The CDR3 DNA reads as TGTGCCAGCAGCTTGATCGTTTTCGACGAGCAGTACTTC. The chain has TRBV5-4 and TRBJ2-7; D unresolved. Trimming shortened V by 1 base and J by 5 bases, and 10 bases separated the two germline ends. Germline V CDR1 and CDR2: SGHNT, YYREEE (reference sequence). The CDR3 runs to 13 residues. Complete variable domain (other parts from reference TRBV5-4 and TRBJ2-7): ETGVTQSPTHLIKTRGQQVTLRCSSQSGHNTVSWYQQALGQGPQFIFQYYREEENGRGNFPPRFSGLQFPNYSSELNVNALELDDSALYLCASSLIVFDEQYFGPGTRLTVT.

The chain carries TRBV6-5 and TRBJ2-1; TRBD2 matches at 14 bases. Germline values: CDR1 MNHEY, CDR2 SVGAGI. This CDR3 is 15 amino acids long. V lost 6 bases, J lost 9 bases, and 7 bases stayed unmatched. The DNA for the CDR3 is TGTGCCAGCAGACGGACTAGCGGGAGGTCCGGTGAGCAGTTCTTC. It encodes CASRRTSGRSGEQFF.

The CDR3 sequence: CASSLVPVTVGSYGNTIYF. Written as DNA, the CDR3 is TGTGCCAGCAGCTTAGTTCCGGTGACAGTCGGCTCGTACGGAAACACCATATATTTT. The chain combines TRBV7-2 with TRBJ1-3, with D possibly being TRBD1 (5 bases). The CDR3 consists of 19 residues. Germline-derived CDR1 and CDR2 are SGHTA and FQGNSA. The V end lost 1 base, the J end lost 4 bases, and 23 bases lay between the germline ends.